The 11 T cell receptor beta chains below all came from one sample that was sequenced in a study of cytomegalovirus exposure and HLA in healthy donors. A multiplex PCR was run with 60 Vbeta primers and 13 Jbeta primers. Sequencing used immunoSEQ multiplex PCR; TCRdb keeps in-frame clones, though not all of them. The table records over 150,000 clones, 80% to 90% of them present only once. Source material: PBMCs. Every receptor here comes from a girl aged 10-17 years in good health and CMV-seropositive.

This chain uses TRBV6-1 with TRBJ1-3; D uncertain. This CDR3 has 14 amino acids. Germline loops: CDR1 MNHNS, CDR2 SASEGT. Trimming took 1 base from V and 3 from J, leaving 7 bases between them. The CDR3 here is CASSEGDGGNTIYF. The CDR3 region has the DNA TGTGCCAGCAGTGAAGGAGATGGTGGAAACACCATATATTTT.

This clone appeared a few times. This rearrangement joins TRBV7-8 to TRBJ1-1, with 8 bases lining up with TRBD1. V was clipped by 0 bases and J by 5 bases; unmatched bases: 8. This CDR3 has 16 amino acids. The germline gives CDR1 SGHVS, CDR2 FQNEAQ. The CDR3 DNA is TGTGCCAGCAGCTTAGCGTCCGGCAGGGGGCAGACTGAAGCTTTCTTT. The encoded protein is CASSLASGRGQTEAFF.

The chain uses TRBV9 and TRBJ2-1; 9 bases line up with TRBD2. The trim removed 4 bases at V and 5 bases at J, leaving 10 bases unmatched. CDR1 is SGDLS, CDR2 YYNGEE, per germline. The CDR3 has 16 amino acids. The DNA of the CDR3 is TGTGCCAGCAGCCCTGCCCTAGCGGGGAGGAACAATGAGCAGTTCTTC. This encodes CASSPALAGRNNEQFF.

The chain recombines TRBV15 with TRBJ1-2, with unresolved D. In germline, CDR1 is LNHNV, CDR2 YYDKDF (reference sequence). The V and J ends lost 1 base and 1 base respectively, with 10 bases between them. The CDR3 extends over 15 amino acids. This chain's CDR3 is CATSRVPDYNYGYTF. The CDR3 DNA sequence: TGTGCCACCAGCAGAGTTCCAGACTATAACTATGGCTACACCTTC.

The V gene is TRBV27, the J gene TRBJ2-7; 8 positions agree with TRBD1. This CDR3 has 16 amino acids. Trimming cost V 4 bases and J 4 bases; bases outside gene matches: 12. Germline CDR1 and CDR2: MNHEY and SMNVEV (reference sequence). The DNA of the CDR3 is TGTGCCAGCAGTTCCCCCACCCGGGACAGGACGTACGAGCAGTACTTC. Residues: CASSSPTRDRTYEQYF.

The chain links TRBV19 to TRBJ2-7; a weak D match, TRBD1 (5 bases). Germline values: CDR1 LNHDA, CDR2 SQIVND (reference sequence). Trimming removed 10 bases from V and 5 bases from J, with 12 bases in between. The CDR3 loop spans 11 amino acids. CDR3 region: CATDWGDEQYF. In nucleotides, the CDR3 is TGTGCCACCGATTGGGGCGACGAGCAGTACTTC. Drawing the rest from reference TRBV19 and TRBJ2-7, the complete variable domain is DGGITQSPKYLFRKEGQNVTLSCEQNLNHDAMYWYRQDPGQGLRLIYYSQIVNDFQKGDIAEGYSVSREKKESFPLTVTSAQKNPTAFYLCATDWGDEQYFGPGTRLTVT.

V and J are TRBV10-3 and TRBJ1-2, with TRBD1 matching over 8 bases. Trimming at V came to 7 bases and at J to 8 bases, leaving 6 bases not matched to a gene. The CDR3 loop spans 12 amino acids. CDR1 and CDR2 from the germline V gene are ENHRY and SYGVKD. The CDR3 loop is CAITGTGNGYTF. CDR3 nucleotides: TGTGCCATCACCGGGACAGGCAACGGCTACACCTTC.

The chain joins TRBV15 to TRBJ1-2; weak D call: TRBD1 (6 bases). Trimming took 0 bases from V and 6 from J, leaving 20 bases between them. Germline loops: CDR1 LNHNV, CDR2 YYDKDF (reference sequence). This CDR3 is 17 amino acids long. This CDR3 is CATSRDTGYAIVDGYTF. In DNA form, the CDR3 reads TGTGCCACCAGCAGAGACACAGGGTACGCAATTGTTGATGGCTACACCTTC.

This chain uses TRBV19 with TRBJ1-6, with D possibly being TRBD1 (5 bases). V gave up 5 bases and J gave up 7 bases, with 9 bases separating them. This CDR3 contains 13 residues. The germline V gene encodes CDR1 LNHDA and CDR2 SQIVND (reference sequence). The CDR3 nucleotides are TGTGCCAGTAGTGATCGACAGAATTCACCCCTCCACTTT. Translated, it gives CASSDRQNSPLHF.

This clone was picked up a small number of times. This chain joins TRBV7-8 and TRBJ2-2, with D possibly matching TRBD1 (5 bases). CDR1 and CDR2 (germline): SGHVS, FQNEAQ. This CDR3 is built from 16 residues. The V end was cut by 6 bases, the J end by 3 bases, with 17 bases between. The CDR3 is CASSKGWGEYTGELFF. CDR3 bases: TGTGCCAGCAGTAAAGGCTGGGGCGAATACACCGGGGAGCTGTTTTTT.

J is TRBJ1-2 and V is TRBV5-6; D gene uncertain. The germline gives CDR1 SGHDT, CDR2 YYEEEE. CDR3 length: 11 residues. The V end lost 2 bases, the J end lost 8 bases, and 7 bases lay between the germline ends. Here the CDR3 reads CASSFGKGYTF. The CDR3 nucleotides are TGTGCCAGCAGCTTCGGGAAAGGCTACACCTTC.